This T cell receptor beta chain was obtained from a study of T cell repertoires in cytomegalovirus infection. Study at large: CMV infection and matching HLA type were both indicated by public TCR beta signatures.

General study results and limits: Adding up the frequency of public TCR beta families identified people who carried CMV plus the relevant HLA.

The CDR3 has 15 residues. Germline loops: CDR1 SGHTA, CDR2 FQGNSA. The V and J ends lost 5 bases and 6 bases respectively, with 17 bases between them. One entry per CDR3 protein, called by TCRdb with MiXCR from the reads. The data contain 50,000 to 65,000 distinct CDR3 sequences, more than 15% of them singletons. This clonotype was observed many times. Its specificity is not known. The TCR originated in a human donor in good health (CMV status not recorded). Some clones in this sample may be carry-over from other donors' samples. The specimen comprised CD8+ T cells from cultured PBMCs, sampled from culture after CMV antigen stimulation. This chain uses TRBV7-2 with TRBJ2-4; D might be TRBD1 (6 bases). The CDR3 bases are TGTGCCAGCAGCCCGGACTCCCAAGGGGGAAACATTCAGTACTTC. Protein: CASSPDSQGGNIQYF.